Below are 20 T cell receptor beta chains sequenced from a single sample in a study of cytomegalovirus exposure and HLA in healthy donors. PCR was performed using 60 Vbeta and 13 Jbeta primers. Generated by immunoSEQ multiplex PCR, the TCRdb table keeps only in-frame clones and is missing some. The data hold 45,000 to 70,000 clones, with about 80% observed a single time. The source material was PBMCs. All receptors come from a man aged 50-59 years in good health and CMV-seronegative.

This clone has a handful of counts. The V and J genes are TRBV2 and TRBJ2-7; 7 nucleotides match TRBD1. The CDR3 loop spans 12 amino acids. The trim removed 8 bases at V and 1 base at J, leaving 2 bases unmatched. In germline, CDR1 is SNHLY, CDR2 FYNNEI. CDR3 residues: CASRQGSYEQYF. The CDR3 nucleotides are TGTGCCAGCCGACAGGGATCCTACGAGCAGTACTTC.

The chain links TRBV18 to TRBJ2-5; no clear D. The CDR3 is 17 amino acids. Germline V gives CDR1 KGHSH, CDR2 LQKENI. The V end was cut by 3 bases, the J end by 2 bases, with 19 bases between. The CDR3: CASSPRATNGYQETQYF. CDR3 DNA: TGTGCCAGCTCACCCCGAGCTACTAACGGATATCAAGAGACCCAGTACTTC.

The V call is TRBV7-3, the J call TRBJ2-7; D may be TRBD2 (6 bases). The CDR3 length is 14 residues. Germline CDR1 is SGHTA and CDR2 is FQGTGA. Trimming removed 5 bases from V and 0 bases from J, with 11 bases in between. The DNA of the CDR3 is TGTGCCAGCAGCCCCCTGGGGGGCTCCTACGAGCAGTACTTC. This sequence encodes CASSPLGGSYEQYF.

The chain employs TRBV30 and TRBJ2-5, with D perhaps TRBD2 (5 bases). The V and J ends lost 3 bases and 3 bases respectively, with 11 bases between them. CDR1 is GTSNPN and CDR2 is SVGIG in the germline V gene (reference sequence). The CDR3 contains 13 residues. The CDR3 sequence: CAWRGRVEETQYF. CDR3 nucleotides: TGTGCCTGGAGAGGGCGGGTAGAAGAGACCCAGTACTTC.

The chain recombines TRBV7-6 with TRBJ1-1, with D hard to call. V was pared by 3 bases and J by 6 bases, with 14 bases between. The CDR3 has 14 amino acids. CDR1 SGHVS and CDR2 FNYEAQ come from the germline V gene. Here the CDR3 reads CASSFPGKGSEAFF. The CDR3 DNA sequence: TGTGCCAGCAGCTTCCCGGGTAAAGGCTCTGAAGCTTTCTTT.

The V and J genes are TRBV28 and TRBJ2-3, with 7 bases that match TRBD2. Germline CDR1 and CDR2: MDHEN and SYDVKM. CDR3 length: 17 residues. V shed 5 bases, J shed 8 bases, and the junction held 19 bases outside the gene matches. CDR3 residues: CASSPFLSGPPGGTQYF. The CDR3 bases are TGTGCCAGCAGTCCCTTCCTTAGCGGGCCGCCCGGGGGTACGCAGTATTTT.

The chain couples TRBV7-9 to TRBJ2-1; a weak D match, TRBD2 (5 bases). Germline V gene sequence: CDR1 SEHNR, CDR2 FQNEAQ (reference sequence). With 7 bases removed from V and 9 bases from J, the gap between germline ends came to 10 bases. The CDR3 is made up of 11 amino acids. In DNA, the CDR3 is TGTGCCAGCAACCCCCGGGGTGAGCAGTTCTTC. Its protein product is CASNPRGEQFF.

V gene TRBV4-1 combines with J gene TRBJ2-7; perhaps TRBD1 as D (7 bases). CDR1 is MGHRA and CDR2 is YSYEKL in the germline V gene. The CDR3 is made up of 15 amino acids. The germline V and J ends were trimmed by 4 bases and 3 bases, with 16 bases remaining between them. The CDR3 coding sequence is TGCGCCAGCAGCCGGGGGGACAGCTACTTCTACGAGCAGTACTTC. Its protein is CASSRGDSYFYEQYF.

This clone has only a few counts. The chain employs TRBV27 and TRBJ2-5; D perhaps matches TRBD2 (5 bases). Deletions cut 6 bases from V and 4 bases from J, with 6 bases between. This CDR3 region has 11 residues. CDR1 is MNHEY and CDR2 is SMNVEV in the germline V gene (reference sequence). This CDR3 is CASSRGETQYF. The DNA for the CDR3 is TGTGCCAGCAGCCGGGGAGAGACCCAGTACTTC.

This chain uses TRBV6-1 with TRBJ1-2, with 7 positions matching TRBD1. V was clipped by 4 bases and J by 3 bases; unmatched bases: 5. Germline CDR1 is MNHNS and CDR2 is SASEGT. This CDR3 contains 14 residues. The CDR3 sequence is CASSGDRDDYGYTF. CDR3 sequence (DNA): TGTGCCAGCAGTGGAGACAGGGACGACTATGGCTACACCTTC.

This clone appeared a single time. The chain couples TRBV7-2 to TRBJ2-2; 14 bases match TRBD2. This CDR3 contains 18 residues. Germline values: CDR1 SGHTA, CDR2 FQGNSA. V trimming: 2 bases; J trimming: 6 bases; junction bases outside the gene matches: 8. CDR3 bases: TGTGCCAGCAGCTTATTCGGACTAGCGGGGGGCCCGGCCGGGGAGCTGTTTTTT. Its translation is CASSLFGLAGGPAGELFF.

The table lists this clone with a count of one. This chain joins TRBV29-1 and TRBJ2-7, with TRBD1 matching 10 bases. The CDR3 consists of 14 residues. J was trimmed by 3 bases and V by 0 bases; bases with no gene match: 2. Germline assignment: CDR1 SQVTM and CDR2 ANQGSEA. The CDR3 DNA reads as TGCAGCGTTGAAGATCGGGACAGGGGCTACGAGCAGTACTTC. Protein product: CSVEDRDRGYEQYF.

The chain joins TRBV29-1 to TRBJ2-2, with no clear D. Trimming took off 3 bases at V and 0 bases at J, with 8 bases between the two ends. CDR3 length: 14 residues. CDR1 is SQVTM and CDR2 is ANQGSEA in the germline V gene. The CDR3 coding sequence is TGCAGCGTTGAGGCAGGCACGAACACCGGGGAGCTGTTTTTT. This sequence encodes CSVEAGTNTGELFF.

The V call is TRBV7-9, the J call TRBJ2-5; D ambiguous. Per germline, CDR1 SEHNR and CDR2 FQNEAQ (reference sequence). V was trimmed by 5 bases and J by 3 bases, leaving 4 bases between them. The CDR3 runs to 11 residues. CDR3: CASSPKETQYF. Here the CDR3 DNA reads TGTGCCAGCAGCCCAAAAGAGACCCAGTACTTC.

This sequence joins TRBV6-1 and TRBJ2-3, with 7 positions matching TRBD2. Looked up from germline, CDR1 is MNHNS and CDR2 is SASEGT. Trimming at V came to 4 bases and at J to 5 bases, leaving 12 bases not matched to a gene. This CDR3 comprises 16 residues. The CDR3 sequence: CASSGRGRGVRDTQYF. The CDR3 DNA sequence: TGTGCCAGCAGTGGGCGGGGGAGGGGCGTTAGAGATACGCAGTATTTT.

The rearrangement uses TRBV5-1 and TRBJ2-5; D unresolved. The end of the DNA is better explained by TRBJ2-7, so the J call may be wrong. The germline V gene has CDR1 SGHRS and CDR2 YFSETQ. This CDR3 is built from 15 residues. In DNA form, the CDR3 reads TGCGCCAGCAGCTTGAGCTTAAGCGTTACCTACGAGCAGTACTTC. Protein: CASSLSLSVTYEQYF.

In this sample, this clone turned up a few times. The V and J genes are TRBV4-1 and TRBJ1-2; D unresolved. The CDR3 totals 16 residues. From germline, CDR1 is MGHRA and CDR2 YSYEKL. V dropped 1 base and J dropped 5 bases, with 17 bases sitting between them. The CDR3 spells CASSQGSAVDWYGYTF. The CDR3 DNA is TGCGCCAGCAGCCAAGGGTCGGCGGTGGATTGGTATGGCTACACCTTC.

The rearrangement uses TRBV21-1 and TRBJ1-2. TRBV21-1 is classified as a pseudogene. This CDR3 is built from 14 residues. The CDR3 DNA reads as TGTGCCAGCCTAAAAAGTCAGGCGGGGTATGGCTACACCTTC. This gives the protein CASLKSQAGYGYTF.

Here the CDR3 DNA reads TGTGCCAGCAGATGGACAGGGACCTACGAGCAGTACTTC. Translating gives CASRWTGTYEQYF. The chain carries TRBV27 and TRBJ2-7; the match to TRBD1 covers 8 bases. This CDR3 is built from 13 residues. J was trimmed by 2 bases and V by 6 bases; bases with no gene match: 3. In germline, CDR1 is MNHEY, CDR2 SMNVEV (reference sequence).

The V call is TRBV29-1, the J call TRBJ1-5, with TRBD1 as a possible D gene (5 bases). V dropped 7 bases and J dropped 7 bases, with 17 bases sitting between them. The CDR3 contains 13 residues. Germline CDR1 reads SQVTM; CDR2 reads ANQGSEA. The DNA for the CDR3 is TGCAGCGCCGAGTTGGGGGAGGGGCAGCCCCAGCATTTT. Protein sequence: CSAELGEGQPQHF. Using reference TRBV29-1 and TRBJ1-5 for the parts outside the CDR3, the full variable domain is SAVISQKPSRDICQRGTSLTIQCQVDSQVTMMFWYRQQPGQSLTLIATANQGSEATYESGFVIDKFPISRPNLTFSTLTVSNMSPEDSSIYLCSAELGEGQPQHFGDGTRLSIL.